What follows are 23 T cell receptor beta chains derived from one specimen sequenced in a study of identical twins. TCRdb itself ran the 5' RACE reads through MiXCR, one entry per CDR3 protein. The sample has over 200,000 distinct CDR3 sequences, over 9.5% seen once. The sequencing sample was made of memory T cells sorted from blood. Receptors were obtained from a man aged 50-59 years in good health.

This clonotype was seen repeatedly, ten times or more. The rearrangement links TRBV18 to TRBJ1-1; 7 bases line up with TRBD1. Trimming removed 5 bases from V and 4 bases from J; junction bases left unmatched: 10. The CDR3 spans 15 residues. Germline V gives CDR1 KGHSH, CDR2 LQKENI. The CDR3 region is CASSRQGSLGTEAFF. CDR3 in DNA: TGTGCCAGCTCAAGACAGGGATCCTTGGGCACTGAAGCTTTCTTT.

This clonotype was detected a few times. The V and J genes are TRBV28 and TRBJ1-5; D is perhaps TRBD1 (6 bases). This CDR3 has 16 amino acids. Trimming stripped 3 bases from V and 2 bases from J, with 14 bases between. Germline V gene lookup returns CDR1 MDHEN and CDR2 SYDVKM. CDR3: CASSLPRGDGNQPQHF. The CDR3 coding sequence is TGTGCCAGCAGTTTGCCCAGGGGAGACGGCAATCAGCCCCAGCATTTT.

This clonotype was observed many times. The genes are TRBV20-1 and TRBJ2-5, with 8 bases fitting TRBD1. Germline V lookup: CDR1 DFQATT, CDR2 SNEGSKA (reference sequence). V lost 2 bases, J lost 1 base, and 9 bases stayed unmatched. The CDR3 runs to 16 residues. CDR3 loop: CSARKNARGPQETQYF. The CDR3 DNA follows: TGCAGTGCTAGAAAAAACGCCAGGGGGCCCCAAGAGACCCAGTACTTC.

This clonotype showed up many times. The chain couples TRBV7-9 to TRBJ1-4; no definite D call. The V gene's germline CDR1 is SEHNR and CDR2 FQNEAQ (reference sequence). The V end was cut by 5 bases, the J end by 8 bases, with 15 bases between. The CDR3 runs to 14 residues. Here the CDR3 DNA reads TGTGCCAGCAGCCCCTCGGGAATCGACGAAAAACTGTTTTTT. Protein product: CASSPSGIDEKLFF.

This clonotype was seen repeatedly, ten times or more. The chain recombines TRBV6-2 or TRBV6-3 with TRBJ1-2; no clear D. The CDR3 runs 19 residues. V lost 0 bases, J lost 3 bases, and 23 bases lay in between. CDR1 is MNHEY and CDR2 is SVGEGT in the germline V gene. Here the CDR3 reads CASSYSMDAYGTLYYGYTF. CDR3 DNA sequence: TGTGCCAGCAGTTACTCTATGGACGCTTACGGAACGCTTTACTATGGCTACACCTTC.

The rearrangement links TRBV11-3 to TRBJ2-7; no firm D call. The CDR3 loop spans 12 amino acids. Trimming cost V 5 bases and J 5 bases, with 10 bases left between them. Germline-derived CDR1 and CDR2 are SGHNT and YENEEA. The CDR3: CASSKDGDEQYF. The CDR3 nucleotides are TGTGCCAGCAGCAAAGATGGAGACGAGCAGTACTTC.

The table lists this clonotype with a few counts. V usage is TRBV5-8 and J usage is TRBJ2-1; the D is unclear. Germline V CDR1 and CDR2: SGHTS, YDEGEE. This CDR3 has 16 amino acids. V shed 0 bases and J shed 0 bases, with 10 bases lying between them. CDR3 in DNA: TGTGCCAGCAGCTTGGTTTGGGTTACCTCCTACAATGAGCAGTTCTTC. It yields the protein CASSLVWVTSYNEQFF.

The chain recombines TRBV24-1 with TRBJ2-1; the D gene could be TRBD1 or TRBD2 (5 bases each). The CDR3 sequence is 16 residues long. Trimming removed 3 bases from V and 0 bases from J, with 11 bases in between. Per the germline V gene, CDR1 is KGHDR and CDR2 is SFDVKD. The CDR3 bases are TGTGCCACCAGTGATCGAGGGGTGAGCTCCTACAATGAGCAGTTCTTC. Encoded protein: CATSDRGVSSYNEQFF.

V and J are TRBV5-4 and TRBJ2-5; tentatively, D is TRBD1 or TRBD2 (5 bases each). CDR3 length equals 14 residues. Germline CDR1 is SGHNT and CDR2 is YYREEE (reference sequence). Deletions cut 4 bases from V and 1 base from J, with 11 bases between. The CDR3 reads CASSPVGVQETQYF. CDR3 bases: TGTGCCAGCAGCCCGGTGGGGGTCCAAGAGACCCAGTACTTC.

V usage is TRBV5-1 and J usage is TRBJ2-7, with TRBD1 as a possible D gene (5 bases). The germline V gene has CDR1 SGHRS and CDR2 YFSETQ. CDR3 length: 13 amino acids. Deletions cut 1 base from V and 5 bases from J, with 10 bases between. CDR3 DNA sequence: TGCGCCAGCAGCTTGTGGTCAGGGAACGAGCAGTACTTC. Amino acid sequence: CASSLWSGNEQYF.

This clonotype was observed at least ten times. The chain has TRBV7-2 and TRBJ2-3; 7 bases agree with TRBD2. The CDR3 extends over 14 amino acids. Germline CDR1 and CDR2: SGHTA and FQGNSA. V lost 3 bases, J lost 3 bases, and 3 bases stayed unmatched. The CDR3 bases are TGTGCCAGCAGCTTCGGGACTAAAACAGATACGCAGTATTTT. Translated: CASSFGTKTDTQYF.

This clonotype was found many times. This chain links TRBV20-1 with TRBJ2-3; the D call may be TRBD1 or TRBD2 (5 bases each). This CDR3 has 13 amino acids. Per germline, CDR1 DFQATT and CDR2 SNEGSKA (reference sequence). V dropped 5 bases and J dropped 0 bases, with 9 bases sitting between them. The CDR3 DNA is TGCAGTGCTGCCGGGACCAGCACAGATACGCAGTATTTT. Translating it yields CSAAGTSTDTQYF.

This clonotype has more than one count but fewer than ten. V is TRBV5-1 and J is TRBJ2-5; 11 bases are a match to TRBD1. This CDR3 region has 15 residues. Germline loops: CDR1 SGHRS, CDR2 YFSETQ. The J segment lost 5 bases and the V segment lost 3 bases, leaving 6 bases of the junction unmatched. The CDR3 loop is CASSWGQGDRETQYF. The CDR3 DNA follows: TGCGCCAGCAGCTGGGGACAGGGGGACAGGGAGACCCAGTACTTC.

This clonotype was recorded a few times. The chain employs TRBV20-1 and TRBJ1-5; D might be TRBD1 (6 bases). This CDR3 has 15 amino acids. Trimming shortened V by 3 bases and J by 6 bases, and 18 bases separated the two germline ends. Germline CDR1 is DFQATT and CDR2 is SNEGSKA (reference sequence). The CDR3 protein is CSARGAGQSSQPQHF. The CDR3 nucleotides are TGCAGTGCTAGGGGCGCTGGACAGTCCTCTCAGCCCCAGCATTTT.

This clonotype came up many times. The V and J genes are TRBV20-1 and TRBJ1-5; D is uncertain. The CDR3 length is 15 residues. Germline V gives CDR1 DFQATT, CDR2 SNEGSKA (reference sequence). Trimming shortened V by 6 bases and J by 4 bases, and 19 bases separated the two germline ends. The CDR3 spells CSAREGGRLNQPQHF. The CDR3 DNA sequence: TGCAGTGCCCGTGAGGGTGGGCGCCTAAATCAGCCCCAGCATTTT.

This clonotype was seen repeatedly, ten times or more. The rearrangement links TRBV19 to TRBJ1-5; D gene uncertain. The V gene's germline CDR1 is LNHDA and CDR2 SQIVND (reference sequence). The CDR3 totals 15 residues. Between the trimmed V and J ends, which lost 3 bases and 4 bases, there was a span of 13 bases. The CDR3 protein is CASSISPRGNQPQHF. For the CDR3, the DNA is TGTGCCAGTAGTATCTCCCCACGGGGAAATCAGCCCCAGCATTTT.

This clonotype came up many times. The chain's CDR3 is CSVVSWDEQFF. In DNA form, the CDR3 reads TGCAGCGTTGTTTCTTGGGATGAGCAGTTCTTC. The chain recombines TRBV29-1 with TRBJ2-1; no clear D. Between the trimmed V and J ends, which lost 4 bases and 8 bases, there was a span of 9 bases. The CDR3 contains 11 residues. Germline V gene lookup returns CDR1 SQVTM and CDR2 ANQGSEA.

The V and J genes are TRBV6-1 and TRBJ2-2, with TRBD1 as a possible D gene (6 bases). The CDR3 has 16 amino acids. Germline CDR1 MNHNS, CDR2 SASEGT. V was pared by 1 base and J by 1 base, with 10 bases between. The CDR3 protein is CASSEGWGRNTGELFF. CDR3 coding DNA: TGTGCCAGCAGTGAAGGCTGGGGGCGGAACACCGGGGAGCTGTTTTTT.

This clonotype appeared many times. The chain recombines TRBV10-3 with TRBJ2-2; D not certain. Trimming took off 7 bases at V and 4 bases at J, with 10 bases between the two ends. The germline CDR1 and CDR2 sequences are ENHRY and SYGVKD. The CDR3 spans 13 residues. The CDR3 reads CAIKGSGTGELFF. CDR3 DNA: TGTGCCATCAAAGGGTCGGGCACCGGGGAGCTGTTTTTT.

This clonotype appeared a few times. The rearrangement joins TRBV5-1 to TRBJ2-7; TRBD1 agrees at 10 bases. The CDR3 sequence is 15 residues long. V was pared by 4 bases and J by 2 bases, with 6 bases of the junction left unmatched. CDR1 SGHRS and CDR2 YFSETQ come from the germline V gene. The CDR3 sequence: CASSHRDRGAYEQYF. CDR3 nucleotides: TGCGCCAGCAGCCATCGGGACAGGGGTGCCTACGAGCAGTACTTC.

This clonotype was observed at least ten times. The V gene is TRBV2, the J gene TRBJ1-1, with unresolved D. V lost 5 bases to trimming and J lost 1 base, with 8 bases between them. This CDR3 has 13 amino acids. The V gene's germline CDR1 is SNHLY and CDR2 FYNNEI. CDR3 loop: CASSLISNTEAFF. The DNA of the CDR3 is TGTGCCAGCAGTCTTATTTCGAACACTGAAGCTTTCTTT.

This clonotype occurred many times. The chain joins TRBV20-1 to TRBJ2-7, with TRBD1 matching over 9 bases. The CDR3 covers 14 residues. Germline CDR1 and CDR2: DFQATT and SNEGSKA (reference sequence). V dropped 6 bases and J dropped 7; count of bases not matched to a gene: 13. This chain's CDR3 is CSAMTGTGLQEQYF. DNA of the CDR3: TGCAGTGCCATGACCGGGACAGGGCTTCAGGAGCAGTACTTC.

The CDR3 region is CASSRGRGARAEAFF. As DNA, the CDR3 is TGTGCCAGCAGTAGGGGTCGGGGGGCCAGGGCTGAAGCTTTCTTT. The rearrangement joins TRBV27 to TRBJ1-1; weak D call: TRBD1 (6 bases). V gave up 5 bases and J gave up 6 bases, with 19 bases separating them. This CDR3 region has 15 residues. Germline V gives CDR1 MNHEY, CDR2 SMNVEV (reference sequence).